This T cell receptor beta chain was recorded in a study of T-cell memory formation after mild COVID-19. Study information: TCR clustering was largely donor specific. Whole-study results and caveats: The study found contracting CD4+ clones mainly in CM and EM and contracting CD8+ clones in EMRA. Some SARS-CoV-2-responding clones were already detected in memory before infection.

TCRdb re-called the 5' RACE reads through MiXCR, storing one row per CDR3 protein. This sample carries roughly 400,000 distinct CDR3 sequences, about a sixth of them seen once, and the ten largest clones take roughly a fifth. As concerns this clonotype: Its target is not known.

V lost 6 bases and J lost 3, with 15 bases in between. CDR1 is SGHVS and CDR2 is FNYEAQ in the germline V gene. The CDR3 runs 15 residues. The material sequenced was PBMCs or a T cell subset sorted from them (not recorded which). This receptor was taken from a man aged 18 to 29 who had mild COVID-19 (a few samples of this study predate the infection). Cell type and time point are not known. The chain joins TRBV7-6 to TRBJ2-1, with a possible D match to TRBD1 (6 bases). CDR3 in amino acids: CASSHTGNNYNEQFF. The CDR3 coding sequence is TGTGCCAGCAGTCATACAGGGAATAACTACAATGAGCAGTTCTTC.